This T cell receptor beta chain was identified during a study of T cell responses to AZD1222 COVID-19 vaccine (dated by TCRdb to the early 2020s). Describing the broader study: AZD1222 recipients whose second dose came at about 4 weeks and those whose second dose came at about 12 weeks were combined into one group, since spike-specific TCR depth and breadth did not differ between the two schedules. TCR sequencing covered roughly 230 trial participants: 200 to 220 given two doses of AZD1222 and about 26 given two doses of MenACWY control vaccine. Trial participants were enrolled by age into 18-55, 56-69 and 70-plus year subgroups, with around 150, 28 and 57 TCR-sequenced participants respectively. Findings and caveats that apply to the study as a whole: The 56-69-year group was small, and its depth increase did not reach significance, likely because of low power. Reportedly, close to half of the unique spike-specific TCRs recognized epitopes lying outside the regions that are mutated in the B.1.351 and B.1.1.7 variants. A significant rise in spike-specific TCR breadth and depth was observed after two AZD1222 doses relative to day 0 and relative to MenACWY recipients. Because no samples from the day 14 peak response were available, repertoires could be characterized only after the peak T cell response. Participants were mostly white British, with more females than males. The authors suggested clonal diversity may have been underestimated. Only six or seven AZD1222 recipients were SARS-CoV-2 seropositive at baseline, limiting conclusions about previously exposed vaccinees. CD4 TCRs associated with the vaccine covered the entire spike protein, and the dominant responses were in regions 160-218 and 743-854.

CDR1 and CDR2, looked up from the germline V gene (reference sequence), are SGHKS and YYEKEE. Reading from cysteine to phenylalanine, the CDR3 counts 14 amino acids. The retained sequence is limited to the CDR3, 42 bases, with the frame set at the first base. V is reduced by 5 bases and J by 5 bases, leaving a spacing of 13 bases between them. This clone has only a few counts. The antigen it binds to is not known. No much larger clonotype is one base removed from it; base qualities were not supplied. The CDR3 regions of human TCRbeta chains were analyzed by immunosequencing. For the original study's pipeline: Repertoire TCRs were checked for matches against a reference library of SARS-CoV-2-specific TCRs that had been generated using the MIRA antigen-specificity platform. Breadth was defined as the fraction of unique TCRs that were SARS-CoV-2-associated, and depth was defined as the fraction of total T cells that were SARS-CoV-2-associated. Using the MIRA data, each spike-specific TCR was mapped to the spike region that the TCR reacts to and placed in a CD4 or CD8 class. Log10-transformed breadth and depth values were compared by one-way ANOVA with Sidak's multiple comparisons tests. What TCRdb holds here is the immuneACCESS table cut down to in-frame rearrangements. Part of the clones is not present; checked against another copy, under half of the missing clones reflect an unresolved V gene, and the others are unexplained. The V and J calls and clone size are taken from that table; D and trimming were inferred from the DNA. The sample includes 140,000 to 150,000 clones, with approximately 93% observed a single time. The ten largest make up just over 5% of the sample.

The label giving this sample's time point can be read as: baseline before first vaccination. The vaccinee samples were drawn from two UK trials, COV001 and COV002, one of which was a single-blind randomized controlled phase 2/3 trial testing AZD1222 (ChAdOx1 nCoV-19) in healthy adults. For TCRbeta chain sequencing, PBMC samples were collected from trial participants at day 0 and at day 28 after the second dose. The receptor's source is an adult in good health. The sequence is built from TRBV5-5 and TRBJ2-2; a tentative D match to TRBD2 spans 5 bases. The sequenced sample was peripheral blood, obtained on day 0 of AZD1222 vaccination. The DNA sequence is given as TGTGCCAGCAGGCCTGGACTGGGTACCGGGGAGCTGTTTTTT. It codes for CASRPGLGTGELFF.